This passage covers 8 T cell receptor beta chains from one sample sequenced in a study of CXCR3-negative and CXCR3-positive naive CD8 T cells. Overall study results and limits: Naive cells positive for CXCR3 carried more hydrophobic TRB CDR3s than CXCR3-negative ones.

No antigen has been identified for these receptors. The authors made the TRB cDNA libraries by 5' RACE using UMI labels. TCRdb re-called the 5' RACE reads and catalogs CDR3 proteins one per entry, DNA excluded. Its table lists about 89,000 distinct CDR3 sequences. The source material was naive CXCR3+ CD8+ T cells from blood. The subset denotes: CD45RO-CCR7+CD27+CD95- naive CD8+ T cells expressing CXCR3 (TNR3+). Receptors were obtained from a human donor in good health. Some clones in this sample may be carry-over from other donors' samples.

V and J are TRBV2 and TRBJ2-1; TCRdb gives TRBD2 as the D gene, but with no DNA this cannot be confirmed. The CDR3 loop spans 14 amino acids. Germline V gives CDR1 SNHLY, CDR2 FYNNEI. CDR3 sequence reads: CAGAIAGVVNEQLF. Together with reference TRBV2 and TRBJ2-1, the CDR3 gives the full variable domain: EPEVTQTPSHQVTQMGQEVILRCVPISNHLYFYWYRQILGQKVEFLVSFYNNEISEKSEIFDDQFSVERPDGSNFTLKIRSTKLEDSAMYFCAGAIAGVVNEQLFGPGTRLTVL.

The chain recombines TRBV6-5 with TRBJ2-7; no DNA is available, so the TRBD1 call from TCRdb remains unchecked. Per the germline V gene, CDR1 is MNHEY and CDR2 is SVGAGI. The CDR3 runs to 15 residues. The chain's CDR3 is CASSHRDPPGYEQYF.

The gene calls are TRBV15 and TRBJ2-1. The CDR3 covers 16 residues. CDR1 and CDR2 from the germline V gene are LNHNV and YYDKDF (reference sequence). CDR3 amino acids: CATSSSSGGSYNEQFF. Full variable domain (outside the CDR3, taken from reference TRBV15 and TRBJ2-1): DAMVIQNPRYQVTQFGKPVTLSCSQTLNHNVMYWYQQKSSQAPKLLFHYYDKDFNNEADTPDNFQSRRPNTSFCFLDIRSPGLGDTAMYLCATSSSSGGSYNEQFFGPGTRLTVL.

The rearrangement joins TRBV27 to TRBJ2-7; TCRdb picks TRBD1, but there is no DNA to check that call. Germline V lookup: CDR1 MNHEY, CDR2 SMNVEV (reference sequence). There are 16 residues in the CDR3. The CDR3: CASSLIGGTGAYEQYF.

The chain has TRBV28 and TRBJ2-1; TCRdb lists TRBD2, though no DNA is available to test this call. The germline V gene has CDR1 MDHEN and CDR2 SYDVKM. The CDR3 loop spans 13 amino acids. CDR3 region: CASSWTAPGEQFF.

The rearrangement joins TRBV29-1 to TRBJ2-3; absent DNA, TCRdb's TRBD2 call cannot be checked. The CDR3 has 15 amino acids. Germline values: CDR1 SQVTM, CDR2 ANQGSEA. This CDR3 reads CSVASSGSGTGTQYF.

The genes are TRBV28 and TRBJ2-1; TCRdb lists TRBD1, though no DNA is available to test this call. CDR3 length: 14 residues. Germline lookup yields CDR1 MDHEN and CDR2 SYDVKM. CDR3 amino acids: CASSFRGVVNEQFF.

This chain links TRBV6-1 with TRBJ2-1; TCRdb selects TRBD2, and the lack of DNA leaves this call unchecked. The CDR3 is made up of 16 amino acids. Germline V gene sequence: CDR1 MNHNS, CDR2 SASEGT. The CDR3 here is CASSESLAGVYNEQFF.